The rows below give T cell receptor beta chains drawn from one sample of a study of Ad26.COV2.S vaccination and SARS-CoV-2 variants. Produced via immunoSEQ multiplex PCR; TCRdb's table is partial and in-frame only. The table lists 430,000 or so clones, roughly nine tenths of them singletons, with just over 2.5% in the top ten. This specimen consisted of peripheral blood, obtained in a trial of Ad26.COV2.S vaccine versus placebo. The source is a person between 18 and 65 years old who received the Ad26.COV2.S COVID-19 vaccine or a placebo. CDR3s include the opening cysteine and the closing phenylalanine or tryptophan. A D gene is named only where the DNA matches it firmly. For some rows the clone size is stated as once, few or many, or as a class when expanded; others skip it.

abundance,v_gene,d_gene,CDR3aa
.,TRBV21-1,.,CASSGHNRGGNSPLHF
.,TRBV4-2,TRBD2,CASSQETSVYYNEQFF
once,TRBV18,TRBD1,CASSPSGQGSQPQHF
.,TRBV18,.,CASSPGTNTEAFF
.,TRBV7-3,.,CASSKTGNTEAFF
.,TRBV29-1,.,CSVVRGVSGNEQFF
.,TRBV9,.,CASSVGDTFHEKLFF
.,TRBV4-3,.,CASSQLFYSSYEQYF
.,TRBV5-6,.,CASSPPASSYNEQFF
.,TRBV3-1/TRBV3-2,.,CASRLGTDLIQYF
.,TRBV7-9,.,CASSRIDTGVQTGELFF